Listed here are 17 T cell receptor beta chains from one sample, sequenced in a study of control samples from healthy donors and cancer patients. Method: immunoSEQ multiplex PCR; TCRdb's copy keeps in-frame clones and lacks some. Here the sample spans about 21,000 clones, around four fifths being singletons. The source material was PBMCs. Every receptor here comes from a man in his sixties with colorectal cancer.

The rearrangement links TRBV11-2 to TRBJ2-5, with D perhaps matching TRBD1 (5 bases). Germline lookup yields CDR1 SGHAT and CDR2 FQNNGV. V was clipped by 0 bases and J by 3 bases, with 5 bases between them. This CDR3 comprises 13 residues. CDR3 nucleotide sequence: TGTGCCAGCAGCTTAGACAGGGAAGAGACCCAGTACTTC. This encodes CASSLDREETQYF.

This rearrangement joins TRBV5-8 to TRBJ2-3; a possible D gene is TRBD1 (6 bases). The CDR3 is 13 residues long. Looked up from germline, CDR1 is SGHTS and CDR2 is YDEGEE. V gave up 5 bases and J gave up 7 bases, with 14 bases separating them. The CDR3 coding sequence is TGTGCCAGCAGGTCGTACAGGGATAATACGCAGTATTTT. It translates to CASRSYRDNTQYF.

This chain joins TRBV3-1 (or the pseudogene TRBV3-2) and TRBJ2-2; weak D call: TRBD1 (5 bases). Looked up from germline, CDR1 is LGHDT and CDR2 is YNNKEL (reference sequence). The ends were cut back, 7 bases at V and 0 bases at J, with 15 bases in the middle. The CDR3 has 16 residues. The chain's CDR3 is CASTVRGSANTGELFF. The CDR3 DNA sequence: TGTGCCAGCACCGTTAGGGGTTCCGCGAACACCGGGGAGCTGTTTTTT.

The V call is TRBV2, the J call TRBJ1-1; no clear D. Germline V gene sequence: CDR1 SNHLY, CDR2 FYNNEI. Trimming stripped 6 bases from V and 7 bases from J, with 18 bases between. CDR3 size: 14 residues. The CDR3 protein is CASRSGLTDGEAFF. For the CDR3, the DNA is TGTGCCAGCAGATCGGGCCTCACGGACGGTGAAGCTTTCTTT.

This chain joins TRBV12-3 or TRBV12-4 and TRBJ2-1, with no clear D. The V end was cut by 3 bases, the J end by 9 bases, with 12 bases between. This CDR3 is 13 amino acids long. The CDR3 protein is CASSFGKAGEQFF. CDR3 DNA sequence: TGTGCCAGCAGTTTCGGTAAAGCCGGTGAGCAGTTCTTC.

The chain joins TRBV2 to TRBJ1-4, with TRBD1 matching 9 bases. CDR1 is SNHLY, CDR2 FYNNEI, per germline. V lost 7 bases and J lost 4; bases outside the gene matches: 4. The length of the CDR3 is 14 residues. Here the CDR3 reads CASTPDRGNEKLFF. CDR3 sequence (DNA): TGTGCCAGCACCCCGGACAGGGGTAATGAAAAACTGTTTTTT.

The chain has TRBV4-3 and TRBJ2-2; D call uncertain. The CDR3 length is 16 residues. The germline gives CDR1 LGHNA, CDR2 YSLEER. The V end was cut by 0 bases, the J end by 5 bases, with 13 bases between. CDR3 residues: CASSQDMGVWTGELFF. DNA for the CDR3: TGCGCCAGCAGCCAAGATATGGGCGTTTGGACCGGGGAGCTGTTTTTT.

V usage is TRBV30 and J usage is TRBJ1-1, with 9 bases fitting TRBD1. The CDR3 totals 15 residues. Germline lookup yields CDR1 GTSNPN and CDR2 SVGIG (reference sequence). The ends lost 5 bases at V and 10 bases at J; junction bases unmatched: 17. The CDR3: CAWGTLRTGEWGAFF. CDR3 coding DNA: TGTGCCTGGGGGACTTTGAGGACAGGGGAGTGGGGAGCTTTCTTT.

V gene TRBV5-4 combines with J gene TRBJ1-1; perhaps TRBD1 as D (5 bases). The germline V gene encodes CDR1 SGHNT and CDR2 YYREEE (reference sequence). CDR3 length: 13 residues. The V gene lost 5 bases and the J gene lost 3 bases, with 11 bases spanning the gap. CDR3 in amino acids: CASRPGFDTEAFF. CDR3 DNA: TGTGCCAGCAGGCCAGGGTTTGACACTGAAGCTTTCTTT.

The V gene is TRBV2, the J gene TRBJ1-5; 8 nucleotides match TRBD1. The V gene end was trimmed by 5 bases and the J gene end by 3 bases; junction bases not matched to a gene: 3. The CDR3 runs to 14 residues. Germline loops: CDR1 SNHLY, CDR2 FYNNEI. CDR3 nucleotides: TGTGCCAGCAGTCTGGACAGGGACAATCAGCCCCAGCATTTT. It specifies CASSLDRDNQPQHF.

This clone was detected a few times. This sequence joins TRBV5-8 and TRBJ1-2, with D perhaps TRBD1 (5 bases). The V and J ends lost 7 bases and 2 bases respectively, with 12 bases between them. The CDR3 length is 13 residues. The germline V gene has CDR1 SGHTS and CDR2 YDEGEE. CDR3 in DNA: TGTGCCAGCCTGGACATATTGAACTATGGCTACACCTTC. It encodes CASLDILNYGYTF.

The chain recombines TRBV6-5 with TRBJ2-7; perhaps D is TRBD1 or TRBD2 (5 bases each). Germline lookup yields CDR1 MNHEY and CDR2 SVGAGI. This CDR3 spans 14 amino acids. The V gene lost 6 bases and the J gene lost 1 base, with 13 bases spanning the gap. CDR3 amino acids: CASRGRSMSYEQYF. CDR3 nucleotide sequence: TGTGCCAGCAGGGGACGGAGTATGTCCTACGAGCAGTACTTC.

The V and J genes are TRBV4-1 and TRBJ1-3; no clear D gene. Germline CDR1 MGHRA, CDR2 YSYEKL. The CDR3 has 13 amino acids. The ends were cut back, 3 bases at V and 4 bases at J, with 7 bases in the middle. CDR3 loop: CASSQLEGNTIYF. The CDR3 DNA follows: TGCGCCAGCAGCCAGCTGGAGGGAAACACCATATATTTT.

This chain's CDR3 is CSVQLADTQYF. In nucleotides, the CDR3 is TGCAGCGTTCAACTGGCAGATACGCAGTATTTT. The V call is TRBV29-1, the J call TRBJ2-3; no reliable D call. The CDR3 is 11 residues long. The germline V gene encodes CDR1 SQVTM and CDR2 ANQGSEA. Trimming removed 5 bases at V and 4 bases at J, with 7 bases between.

This sequence joins TRBV7-9 and TRBJ1-2; no definite D call. The V gene's germline CDR1 is SEHNR and CDR2 FQNEAQ (reference sequence). Trimming took off 4 bases at V and 8 bases at J, with 14 bases between the two ends. The CDR3 is 13 residues long. The CDR3 sequence is CASSSPRRRGYTF. CDR3 in DNA: TGTGCCAGCAGCTCCCCCAGGAGAAGGGGCTACACCTTC. Filled out from reference TRBV7-9 and TRBJ1-2, the complete variable domain reads DTGVSQNPRHKITKRGQNVTFRCDPISEHNRLYWYRQTLGQGPEFLTYFQNEAQLEKSRLLSDRFSAERPKGSFSTLEIQRTEQGDSAMYLCASSSPRRRGYTFGSGTRLTVV.

The sample holds a few counts of this clone. The CDR3 sequence is CASSPGQGRNTF. CDR3 sequence (DNA): TGTGCCAGCAGTCCTGGACAGGGAAGGAACACCTTC. The chain couples TRBV6-5 to TRBJ1-2; 8 positions agree with TRBD1. The junction had 8 bases not matched to a gene; V was cut back by 5 bases and J by 12 bases. Germline lookup yields CDR1 MNHEY and CDR2 SVGAGI. The length of the CDR3 is 12 residues.

The CDR3 DNA reads TGCGCCAGCAGCCAAGGGATACAGGGAGCAAAAGCTTTCTTT. Protein sequence: CASSQGIQGAKAFF. The chain uses TRBV4-3 and TRBJ1-1, with TRBD1 as a possible D gene (6 bases). The CDR3 is 14 residues long. V lost 1 base and J lost 9, with 15 bases in between. The V gene's germline CDR1 is LGHNA and CDR2 YSLEER.